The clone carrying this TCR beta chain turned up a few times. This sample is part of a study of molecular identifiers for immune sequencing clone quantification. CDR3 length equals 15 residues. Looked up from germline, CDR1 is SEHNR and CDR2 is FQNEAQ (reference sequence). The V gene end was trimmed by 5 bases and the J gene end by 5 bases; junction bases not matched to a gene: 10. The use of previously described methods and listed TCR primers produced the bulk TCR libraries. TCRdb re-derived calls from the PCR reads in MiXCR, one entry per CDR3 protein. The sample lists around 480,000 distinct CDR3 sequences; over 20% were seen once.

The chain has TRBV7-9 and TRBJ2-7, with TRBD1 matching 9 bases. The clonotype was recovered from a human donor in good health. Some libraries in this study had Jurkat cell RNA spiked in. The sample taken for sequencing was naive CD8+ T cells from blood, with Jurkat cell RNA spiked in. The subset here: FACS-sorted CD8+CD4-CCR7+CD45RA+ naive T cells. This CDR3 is CASSGGRDRVDEQYF. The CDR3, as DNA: TGTGCCAGCAGCGGGGGCCGGGACAGGGTCGACGAGCAGTACTTC. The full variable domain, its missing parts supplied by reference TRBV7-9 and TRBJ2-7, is DTGVSQNPRHKITKRGQNVTFRCDPISEHNRLYWYRQTLGQGPEFLTYFQNEAQLEKSRLLSDRFSAERPKGSFSTLEIQRTEQGDSAMYLCASSGGRDRVDEQYFGPGTRLTVT.